This T cell receptor beta chain was identified during a study of blood T cell repertoires in COVID-19. Study at large: Acute and convalescent COVID-19 samples came from the United States, Italy and Spain. PBMCs, B-cell-depleted T cells, or T cells provided the cDNA or gDNA that made up the material.

This clone has just a few counts. V lost 6 bases, J lost 2 bases, and 2 bases stayed unmatched. The CDR3 has 13 residues. Germline V gene lookup returns CDR1 MNHEY and CDR2 SVGEGT. Original processing notes: By means of reference gene primer amplification, nucleated cell counts were estimated. Data came from immunoSEQ multiplex PCR; TCRdb stores just in-frame clones and leaves some out. V, J and clone size were drawn from that table, and D and trimming were deduced from the DNA. The sample carries tens of thousands of clones, 85% to 90% recorded once. The J gene is TRBJ2-5, the V gene TRBV6-2 or TRBV6-3, with TRBD1 identical over 8 bases. The receptor comes from a man at least 80 years old with acute or convalescent COVID-19. Sequenced sample: peripheral blood. The CDR3 coding sequence is TGTGCCAGCAGCCGGGACAGGCAAGAGACCCAGTACTTC. Translated: CASSRDRQETQYF.